This TCR beta chain is from a study of type 1 regulatory T cells. Study summary: T-allo10 is an in vitro-generated, Tr1-enriched CD4 T cell product specific for alloantigen.

Study results and limitations: Tr1 cells had a more restricted TCR repertoire than non-Tr1 cells.

TCRdb re-analysed the reads in MiXCR, keeping a single row per CDR3 protein. The repertoire holds roughly 62,000 distinct CDR3 sequences, less than 65% seen once, with over 1.5% in the top ten. As concerns this clonotype: Its antigen is as yet unknown.

The germline V and J ends were trimmed by 4 bases and 0 bases, with 10 bases remaining between them. The CDR3 runs 14 residues. Per the germline V gene, CDR1 is KGHSH and CDR2 is LQKENI. V gene TRBV18 combines with J gene TRBJ2-7; a weak D match, TRBD1 (5 bases). The clonotype originates from a human donor in good health. Material for sequencing was cultured non-Tr1 T cells, either the whole culture or a sorted T cell fraction (not recorded which). CDR3: CASSRLGDSYEQYF. CDR3 bases: TGTGCCAGCTCACGGTTAGGGGACTCCTACGAGCAGTACTTC.